This record looks at one TCR beta chain sequence and its context. Germline CDR1 and CDR2: LNHDA and SQIVND (reference sequence). With 6 bases clipped from V and 4 bases from J, the junction kept 5 bases outside the gene matches. The CDR3 is 13 amino acids. The sample comes from a study of cytomegalovirus exposure and HLA in healthy donors. Amplification used 60 Vbeta primers and 13 Jbeta primers. Clones were read by immunoSEQ multiplex PCR, and TCRdb kept only the in-frame ones, dropping some. This table has 95,000 to 110,000 clones, around 82% appearing once. V gene TRBV19 combines with J gene TRBJ1-1; 7 nucleotides agree with TRBD1. The clonotype comes from a woman between 40 and 50 years old in good health and CMV-seronegative. Sample: PBMCs. CDR3 amino acids: CASRTGFATEAFF. In nucleotides, the CDR3 is TGTGCCAGTAGGACAGGGTTTGCCACTGAAGCTTTCTTT. Based on the CDR3 plus reference TRBV19 and TRBJ1-1, the full variable domain is DGGITQSPKYLFRKEGQNVTLSCEQNLNHDAMYWYRQDPGQGLRLIYYSQIVNDFQKGDIAEGYSVSREKKESFPLTVTSAQKNPTAFYLCASRTGFATEAFFGQGTRLTVV.